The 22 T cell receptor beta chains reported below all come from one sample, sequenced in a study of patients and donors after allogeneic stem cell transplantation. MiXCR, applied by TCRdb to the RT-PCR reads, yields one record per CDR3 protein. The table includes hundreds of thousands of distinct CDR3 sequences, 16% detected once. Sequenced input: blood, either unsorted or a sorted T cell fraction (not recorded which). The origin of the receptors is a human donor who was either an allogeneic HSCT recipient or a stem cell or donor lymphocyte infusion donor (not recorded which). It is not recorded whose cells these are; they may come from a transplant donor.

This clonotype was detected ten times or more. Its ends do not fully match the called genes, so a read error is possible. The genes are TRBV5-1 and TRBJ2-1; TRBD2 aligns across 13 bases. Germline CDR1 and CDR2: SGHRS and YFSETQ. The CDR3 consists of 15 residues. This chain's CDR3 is CASSQLAGGYNEQFF. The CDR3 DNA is TGTGCCAGCAGCCAACTAGCGGGAGGGTACAATGAGCAGTTCTTC.

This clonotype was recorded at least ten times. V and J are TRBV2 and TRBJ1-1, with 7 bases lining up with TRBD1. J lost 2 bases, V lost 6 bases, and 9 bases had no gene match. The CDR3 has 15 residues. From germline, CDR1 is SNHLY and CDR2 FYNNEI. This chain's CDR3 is CASRKQGKLNTEAFF. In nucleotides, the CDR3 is TGTGCCAGCAGAAAACAGGGGAAACTAAACACTGAAGCTTTCTTT.

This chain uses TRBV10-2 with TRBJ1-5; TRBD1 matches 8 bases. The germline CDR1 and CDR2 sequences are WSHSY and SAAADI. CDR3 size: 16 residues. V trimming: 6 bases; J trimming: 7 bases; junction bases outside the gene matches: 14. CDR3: CASRAPYQGASQPQHF. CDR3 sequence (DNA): TGCGCCAGCAGGGCACCCTATCAGGGGGCAAGCCAGCCCCAGCATTTT.

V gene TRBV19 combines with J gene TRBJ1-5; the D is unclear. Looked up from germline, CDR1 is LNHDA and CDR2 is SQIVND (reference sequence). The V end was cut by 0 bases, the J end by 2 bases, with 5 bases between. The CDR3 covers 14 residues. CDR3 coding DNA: TGTGCCAGTAGTATAGATGACCGCAATCAGCCCCAGCATTTT. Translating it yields CASSIDDRNQPQHF.

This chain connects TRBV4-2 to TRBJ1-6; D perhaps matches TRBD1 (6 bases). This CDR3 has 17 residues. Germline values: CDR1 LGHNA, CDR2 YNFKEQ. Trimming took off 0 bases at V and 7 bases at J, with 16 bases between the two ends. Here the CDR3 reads CASSQDEDSSKNSPLHF. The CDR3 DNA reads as TGTGCCAGCAGCCAAGATGAGGACAGTTCGAAAAATTCACCCCTCCACTTT.

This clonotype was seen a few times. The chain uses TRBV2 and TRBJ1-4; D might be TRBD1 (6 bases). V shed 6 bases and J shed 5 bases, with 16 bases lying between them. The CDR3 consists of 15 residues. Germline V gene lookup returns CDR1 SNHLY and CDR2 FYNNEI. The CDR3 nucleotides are TGTGCCAGCAGGCCGACGGACAGCAGGAATGAAAAACTGTTTTTT. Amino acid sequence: CASRPTDSRNEKLFF.

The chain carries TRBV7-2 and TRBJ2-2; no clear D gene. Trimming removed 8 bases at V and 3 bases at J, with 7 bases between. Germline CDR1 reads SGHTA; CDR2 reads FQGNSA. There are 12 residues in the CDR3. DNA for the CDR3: TGTGCCAGCCAGCCGTACACCGGGGAGCTGTTTTTT. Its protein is CASQPYTGELFF.

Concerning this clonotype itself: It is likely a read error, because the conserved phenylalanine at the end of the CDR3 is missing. In DNA, the CDR3 is TGTGCCAGCAGCGATTGGGACAGAAGGGGTGGCTACACCATC. The encoded protein is CASSDWDRRGGYTI. The rearrangement links TRBV27 to TRBJ1-2; TRBD1 matches 7 bases. The CDR3 totals 14 residues. Germline V gene sequence: CDR1 MNHEY, CDR2 SMNVEV (reference sequence). V gave up 6 bases and J gave up 7 bases; unmatched junction bases: 11.

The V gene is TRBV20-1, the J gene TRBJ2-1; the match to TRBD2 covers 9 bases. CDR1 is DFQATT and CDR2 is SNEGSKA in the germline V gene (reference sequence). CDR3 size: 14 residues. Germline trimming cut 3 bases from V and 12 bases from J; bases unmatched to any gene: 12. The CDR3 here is CSASWASGARSQFF. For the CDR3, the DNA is TGCAGTGCTAGTTGGGCTAGCGGGGCTCGTTCGCAGTTCTTC.

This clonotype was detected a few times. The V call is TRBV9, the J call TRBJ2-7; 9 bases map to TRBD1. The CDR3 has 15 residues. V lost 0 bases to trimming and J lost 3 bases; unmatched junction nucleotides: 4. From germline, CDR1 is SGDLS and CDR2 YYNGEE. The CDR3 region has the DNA TGTGCCAGCAGCGTAGGTCCGGGACAGGGCTACGAGCAGTACTTC. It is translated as CASSVGPGQGYEQYF.

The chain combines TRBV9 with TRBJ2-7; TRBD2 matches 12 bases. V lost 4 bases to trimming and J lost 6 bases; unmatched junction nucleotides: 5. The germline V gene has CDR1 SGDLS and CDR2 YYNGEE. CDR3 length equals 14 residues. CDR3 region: CASSRLAGATEQYF. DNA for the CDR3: TGTGCCAGCAGCAGACTAGCGGGGGCTACCGAGCAGTACTTC. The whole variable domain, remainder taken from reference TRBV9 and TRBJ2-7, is DSGVTQTPKHLITATGQRVTLRCSPRSGDLSVYWYQQSLDQGLQFLIQYYNGEERAKGNILERFSAQQFPDLHSELNLSSLELGDSALYFCASSRLAGATEQYFGPGTRLTVT.

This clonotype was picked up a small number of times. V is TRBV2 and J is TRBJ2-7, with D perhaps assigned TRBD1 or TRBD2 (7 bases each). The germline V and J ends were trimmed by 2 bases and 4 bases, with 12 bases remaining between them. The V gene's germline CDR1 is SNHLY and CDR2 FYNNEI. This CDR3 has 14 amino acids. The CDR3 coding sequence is TGTGCCAGCAGTGAACCAGGGGGGGGTTACGAGCAGTACTTC. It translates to CASSEPGGGYEQYF.

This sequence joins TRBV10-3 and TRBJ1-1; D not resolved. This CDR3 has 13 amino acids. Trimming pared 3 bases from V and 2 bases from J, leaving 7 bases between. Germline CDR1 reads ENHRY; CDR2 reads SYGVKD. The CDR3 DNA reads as TGTGCCATCAGTGACAAGGGTAACACTGAAGCTTTCTTT. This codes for CAISDKGNTEAFF.

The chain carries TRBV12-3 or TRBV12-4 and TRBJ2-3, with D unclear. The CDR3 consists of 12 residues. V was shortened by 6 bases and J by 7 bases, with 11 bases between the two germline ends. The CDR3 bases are TGTGCCAGCAGCACCGCGAGATATACGCAGTATTTT. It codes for CASSTARYTQYF.

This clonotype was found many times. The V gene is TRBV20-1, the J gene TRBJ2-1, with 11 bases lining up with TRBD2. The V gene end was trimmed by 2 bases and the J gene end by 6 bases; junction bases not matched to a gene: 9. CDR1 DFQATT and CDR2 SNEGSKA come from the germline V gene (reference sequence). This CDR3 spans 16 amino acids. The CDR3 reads CSARPLAGASGNEQFF. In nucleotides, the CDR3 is TGCAGTGCTAGACCACTAGCGGGAGCGTCCGGCAATGAGCAGTTCTTC.

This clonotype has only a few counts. The CDR3: CSARLAGGPSRTQYF. CDR3 DNA: TGCAGTGCCAGACTAGCGGGGGGTCCCTCAAGGACCCAGTACTTC. The chain has TRBV20-1 and TRBJ2-5; 13 bases fit TRBD2. The V segment lost 6 bases and the J segment 7 bases; nucleotides outside the gene matches: 11. Germline CDR1 reads DFQATT; CDR2 reads SNEGSKA (reference sequence). The CDR3 covers 15 residues.

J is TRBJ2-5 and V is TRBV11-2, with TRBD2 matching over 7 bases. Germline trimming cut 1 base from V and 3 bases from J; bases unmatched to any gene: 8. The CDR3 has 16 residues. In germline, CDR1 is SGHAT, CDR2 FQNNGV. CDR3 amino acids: CASSLGDRGDKETQYF. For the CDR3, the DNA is TGTGCCAGCAGCTTAGGTGATCGGGGGGATAAAGAGACCCAGTACTTC.

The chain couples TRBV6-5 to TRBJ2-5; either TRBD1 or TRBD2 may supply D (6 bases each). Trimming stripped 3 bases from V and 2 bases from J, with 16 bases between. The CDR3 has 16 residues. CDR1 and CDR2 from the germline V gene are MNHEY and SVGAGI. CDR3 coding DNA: TGTGCCAGCAGTTATCCCCGACAGGCGGGACAAGAGACCCAGTACTTC. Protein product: CASSYPRQAGQETQYF.

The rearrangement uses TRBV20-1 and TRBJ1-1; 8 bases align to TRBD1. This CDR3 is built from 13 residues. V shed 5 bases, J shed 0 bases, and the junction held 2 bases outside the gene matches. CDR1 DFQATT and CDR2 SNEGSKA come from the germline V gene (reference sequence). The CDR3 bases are TGCAGTGCTTCACAGGGGGTGAACACTGAAGCTTTCTTT. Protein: CSASQGVNTEAFF.

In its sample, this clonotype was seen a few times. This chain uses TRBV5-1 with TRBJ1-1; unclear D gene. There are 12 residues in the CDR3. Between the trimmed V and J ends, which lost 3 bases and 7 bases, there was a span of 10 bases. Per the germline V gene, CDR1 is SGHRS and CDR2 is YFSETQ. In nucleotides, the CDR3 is TGCGCCAGCAGCTCGGGTTGTGATGAAGCTTTCTTT. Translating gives CASSSGCDEAFF. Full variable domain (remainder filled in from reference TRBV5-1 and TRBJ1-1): KAGVTQTPRYLIKTRGQQVTLSCSPISGHRSVSWYQQTPGQGLQFLFEYFSETQRNKGNFPGRFSGRQFSNSRSEMNVSTLELGDSALYLCASSSGCDEAFFGQGTRLTVV.

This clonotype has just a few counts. CDR3 region: CSARDGKAGGQPQHF. The CDR3, as DNA: TGCAGTGCTAGAGATGGGAAGGCAGGGGGTCAGCCCCAGCATTTT. The genes are TRBV20-1 and TRBJ1-5; 7 nucleotides align to TRBD1. The CDR3 totals 15 residues. Trimming cost V 0 bases and J 6 bases; bases outside gene matches: 8. In germline, CDR1 is DFQATT, CDR2 SNEGSKA (reference sequence).

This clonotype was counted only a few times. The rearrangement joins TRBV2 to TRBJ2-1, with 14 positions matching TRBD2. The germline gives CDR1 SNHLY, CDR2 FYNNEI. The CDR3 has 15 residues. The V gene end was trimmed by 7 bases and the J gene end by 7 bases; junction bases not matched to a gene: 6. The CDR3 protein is CASKGGTSGGNEQFF. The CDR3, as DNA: TGTGCCAGCAAGGGGGGGACTAGCGGGGGTAATGAGCAGTTCTTC.